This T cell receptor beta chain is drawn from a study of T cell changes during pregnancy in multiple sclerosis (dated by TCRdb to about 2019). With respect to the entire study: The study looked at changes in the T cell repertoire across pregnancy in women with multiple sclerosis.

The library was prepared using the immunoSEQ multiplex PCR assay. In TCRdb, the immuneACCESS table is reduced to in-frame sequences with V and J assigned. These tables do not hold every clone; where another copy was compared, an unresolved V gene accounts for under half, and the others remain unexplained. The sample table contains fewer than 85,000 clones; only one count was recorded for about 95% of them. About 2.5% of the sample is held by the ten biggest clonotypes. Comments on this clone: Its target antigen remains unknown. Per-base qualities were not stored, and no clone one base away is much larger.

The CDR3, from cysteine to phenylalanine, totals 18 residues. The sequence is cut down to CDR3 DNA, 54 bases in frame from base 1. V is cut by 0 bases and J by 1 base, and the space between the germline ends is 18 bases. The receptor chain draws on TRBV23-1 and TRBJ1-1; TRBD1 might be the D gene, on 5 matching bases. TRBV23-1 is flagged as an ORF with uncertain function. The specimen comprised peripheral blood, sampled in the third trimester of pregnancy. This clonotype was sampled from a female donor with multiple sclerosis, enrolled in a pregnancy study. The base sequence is TGCGCCAGCAGTCAATCGACCAGGGAAGGGTATGGGAACACTGAAGCTTTCTTT. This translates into CASSQSTREGYGNTEAFF.